The 2 T cell receptor beta chains in this list originate from one sample, sequenced in a study of cytomegalovirus exposure and HLA in healthy donors. Primers: 60 Vbeta forward and 13 Jbeta reverse. Repertoires were generated with immunoSEQ multiplex PCR, while TCRdb's copy carries only in-frame clones and drops some. Here the sample spans 150,000 to 200,000 clones, more than 65% being singletons. The sequenced sample consisted of PBMCs. These receptors originate from a man between 18 and 29 years old in good health and CMV-seropositive.

The CDR3 nucleotides are TGTGCCAGCAGACCCCGACAGGCCAATCAGCCCCAGCATTTT. Amino acids: CASRPRQANQPQHF. V is TRBV6-1 and J is TRBJ1-5; a possible D gene is TRBD1 (6 bases). Germline-derived CDR1 and CDR2 are MNHNS and SASEGT. This CDR3 comprises 14 residues. V was clipped by 6 bases and J by 3 bases, with 12 bases between them.

The chain employs TRBV7-9 and TRBJ2-1, with a possible D match to TRBD2 (6 bases). Germline CDR1 reads SEHNR; CDR2 reads FQNEAQ (reference sequence). The CDR3 has 14 residues. V lost 5 bases and J lost 6, with 14 bases in between. CDR3 sequence: CASSAGLNGNEQFF. Here the CDR3 DNA reads TGTGCCAGCAGCGCGGGGCTCAATGGCAATGAGCAGTTCTTC.